These 13 T cell receptor beta chains originate from one sample sequenced in a study of T cells in Graves' hyperthyroidism and ophthalmopathy. Amplified TCR beta CDR3 regions came from RNA transcripts. HTBI primers drove first-round RT-PCR of the TCR CDR3. In TCRdb, the multiplex PCR reads were re-called with MiXCR into one record per CDR3 protein. The repertoire consists of more than 300,000 distinct CDR3 sequences, with around 14% occurring once and the leading ten covering about 22%. What was sequenced was blood. The receptors come from a woman aged 25 to 45 with Graves' hyperthyroidism.

In the case of this clonotype: An end of the junction differs from the germline gene, which may be a read error. The chain uses TRBV11-3 and TRBJ2-3; a possible D gene is TRBD2 (6 bases). The CDR3 covers 17 residues. The V gene's germline CDR1 is SGHNT and CDR2 YENEEA. The chain's CDR3 is CASSQDGPASGTDTQYF. The CDR3 DNA is TGCGCCAGCAGCCAAGATGGGCCGGCTAGCGGCACAGATACGCAGTATTTT.

In its sample, this clonotype was seen many times. The chain couples TRBV6-1 to TRBJ1-3; D gene ambiguous. Per germline, CDR1 MNHNS and CDR2 SASEGT. Deletions cut 8 bases from V and 0 bases from J, with 14 bases between. CDR3 length: 15 residues. The CDR3 sequence is CASSEAGSSGNTIYF. The DNA for the CDR3 is TGTGCCAGCTCCGAGGCTGGCAGCTCTGGAAACACCATATATTTT.

V is TRBV15 and J is TRBJ2-1; D is uncertain. Trimming cost V 6 bases and J 13 bases, with 4 bases left between them. This CDR3 comprises 8 residues. Germline V gives CDR1 LNHNV, CDR2 YYDKDF (reference sequence). The CDR3 nucleotides are TGTGCCACCAGGGACCAGTTCTTC. It specifies CATRDQFF. Full variable domain (outside the CDR3, taken from reference TRBV15 and TRBJ2-1): DAMVIQNPRYQVTQFGKPVTLSCSQTLNHNVMYWYQQKSSQAPKLLFHYYDKDFNNEADTPDNFQSRRPNTSFCFLDIRSPGLGDTAMYLCATRDQFFGPGTRLTVL.

The genes are TRBV5-6 and TRBJ2-1, with D perhaps assigned TRBD1 or TRBD2 (6 bases each). The V and J ends lost 4 bases and 6 bases respectively, with 20 bases between them. Germline V lookup: CDR1 SGHDT, CDR2 YYEEEE. The CDR3 has 16 amino acids. The CDR3 loop reads CASSEGGKGACNEQFF. Here the CDR3 DNA reads TGTGCCAGCAGCGAAGGGGGGAAAGGGGCCTGCAATGAGCAGTTCTTC. The whole variable domain, remainder taken from reference TRBV5-6 and TRBJ2-1, is DAGVTQSPTHLIKTRGQQVTLRCSPKSGHDTVSWYQQALGQGPQFIFQYYEEEERQRGNFPDRFSGHQFPNYSSELNVNALLLGDSALYLCASSEGGKGACNEQFFGPGTRLTVL.

The rearrangement uses TRBV29-1 and TRBJ1-6; a weak D match, TRBD1 (6 bases). The CDR3 loop spans 13 amino acids. V was clipped by 7 bases and J by 7 bases, with 14 bases between them. The V gene's germline CDR1 is SQVTM and CDR2 ANQGSEA. DNA for the CDR3: TGCAGCGCTAGGGGGGAATCGAATTCACCCCTCCACTTT. Translation: CSARGESNSPLHF.

The sample holds a few counts of this clonotype. The gene calls are TRBV20-1 and TRBJ2-5, with D perhaps matching TRBD2 (6 bases). Trimming shortened V by 5 bases and J by 6 bases, and 25 bases separated the two germline ends. The CDR3 loop spans 16 amino acids. The germline CDR1 and CDR2 sequences are DFQATT and SNEGSKA (reference sequence). The CDR3 reads CSADNPWTILKQTQYF. In nucleotides, the CDR3 is TGCAGTGCTGATAACCCGTGGACTATACTAAAACAGACCCAGTACTTC.

This clonotype was detected a few times. The rearrangement uses TRBV19 and TRBJ1-5, with 7 bases fitting TRBD1. The V and J ends lost 5 bases and 11 bases, in that order; junction bases with no gene match: 3. The germline V gene has CDR1 LNHDA and CDR2 SQIVND (reference sequence). The CDR3 sequence is 11 residues long. CDR3: CASSLGQAQHF. The DNA of the CDR3 is TGTGCCAGTAGTTTAGGACAGGCCCAGCATTTT.

This clonotype was detected a few times. V gene TRBV7-2 combines with J gene TRBJ1-2; 7 bases fit TRBD1. The CDR3 spans 12 residues. Germline loops: CDR1 SGHTA, CDR2 FQGNSA. Unmatched junction bases numbered 5, after V lost 9 bases and J lost 4 bases. CDR3 amino acids: CASTDRTYGYTF. CDR3 DNA sequence: TGTGCCAGTACGGACAGGACCTATGGCTACACCTTC.

This clonotype was found many times. This sequence joins TRBV11-3 and TRBJ2-1; no firm D call. The CDR3 has 14 amino acids. The germline CDR1 and CDR2 sequences are SGHNT and YENEEA. The V gene lost 0 bases and the J gene lost 9 bases, with 12 bases spanning the gap. Here the CDR3 reads CASSLDGKPSEQFF. In nucleotides, the CDR3 is TGTGCCAGCAGCTTAGACGGCAAACCCAGTGAGCAGTTCTTC.

This clonotype occurred a few times. The chain recombines TRBV28 with TRBJ2-2; maybe TRBD2 (5 bases). Trimming left V 8 bases short and J 0 bases short, with 13 bases between. The CDR3 loop spans 15 amino acids. Germline V gives CDR1 MDHEN, CDR2 SYDVKM. The CDR3 DNA reads TGTGCCAGCTGGAGGCGGACGCCGAACACCGGGGAGCTGTTTTTT. Its translation: CASWRRTPNTGELFF.

This clonotype occurred a few times. The J gene is TRBJ2-5, the V gene TRBV6-2 or TRBV6-3; 9 bases match TRBD1. The CDR3 covers 14 residues. The V segment lost 7 bases and the J segment 4 bases; nucleotides outside the gene matches: 7. Germline V gene data show CDR1 as MNHEY and CDR2 as SVGEGT. The CDR3 coding sequence is TGTGCCAGCACCGGGACAGGGACGCGAGAGACCCAGTACTTC. Translating gives CASTGTGTRETQYF.

This chain joins TRBV3-1 and TRBJ1-1, with a possible D match to TRBD1 (6 bases). The CDR3 loop spans 13 amino acids. Germline V lookup: CDR1 LGHDT, CDR2 YNNKEL (reference sequence). V was shortened by 4 bases and J by 11 bases, with 17 bases between the two germline ends. This CDR3 reads CASSPRDTLGAFF. CDR3 DNA: TGTGCCAGCAGCCCCCGGGACACCTTGGGGGCTTTCTTT.

This clonotype was counted at least ten times. V usage is TRBV12-3 or TRBV12-4 and J usage is TRBJ2-1, with 7 positions matching TRBD1. With V trimmed by 3 bases and J by 8 bases, 10 bases remained unmatched. The CDR3 length is 15 residues. CDR3 nucleotides: TGTGCCAGCAGTTTCCGGGACAGAATCGGGGATGAGCAGTTCTTC. Protein sequence: CASSFRDRIGDEQFF.